Following are 32 T cell receptor beta chains from one sample sequenced in a study of blood T cells in healthy people across ages. Sample-barcoded 5' priming and a J-beta primer mix drove a second PCR of 7 to 11 cycles. Using its own MiXCR run on the 5' RACE reads, TCRdb lists one record per CDR3 protein. The data contain about 670,000 distinct CDR3 sequences, less than 45% of them singletons. The sequencing sample was made of blood. The receptors come from a man aged 80 or over in good health.

The table lists this clonotype with a count of one. The V and J genes are TRBV12-3 or TRBV12-4 and TRBJ2-3; the D is unclear. This CDR3 comprises 14 residues. V was shortened by 3 bases and J by 3 bases, with 10 bases between the two germline ends. CDR3: CASSFMQRTDTQYF. DNA for the CDR3: TGTGCCAGCAGTTTCATGCAGAGAACAGATACGCAGTATTTT.

The chain carries TRBV20-1 and TRBJ1-2, with 7 bases that match TRBD1. V was pared by 2 bases and J by 4 bases, with 4 bases of the junction left unmatched. The CDR3 runs 13 residues. The germline V gene has CDR1 DFQATT and CDR2 SNEGSKA (reference sequence). The CDR3 DNA reads TGCAGTGCTAGACACAGGGGCACCTATGGCTACACCTTC. This gives the protein CSARHRGTYGYTF.

The genes are TRBV20-1 and TRBJ1-4; D unclear. Trimming cost V 1 base and J 8 bases, with 2 bases left between them. Germline V CDR1 and CDR2: DFQATT, SNEGSKA (reference sequence). This CDR3 comprises 10 residues. The CDR3 loop is CSARGEKLFF. CDR3 DNA sequence: TGCAGTGCTAGAGGGGAAAAACTGTTTTTT.

This clonotype was counted a few times. The rearrangement joins TRBV3-1 to TRBJ2-3, with 12 bases aligning to TRBD2. Germline V CDR1 and CDR2: LGHDT, YNNKEL (reference sequence). J gave up 5 bases and V 5 bases, and 11 bases lay outside the gene matches. The CDR3 loop spans 17 amino acids. CDR3 coding DNA: TGTGCCAGCAGCGGATCGGGACTAGCGGGCGGGGGAGATACGCAGTATTTT. The encoded protein is CASSGSGLAGGGDTQYF.

The gene calls are TRBV7-2 and TRBJ2-1; tentative D call: TRBD2 (5 bases). V lost 5 bases and J lost 13, with 24 bases in between. CDR1 and CDR2 (germline): SGHTA, FQGNSA. There are 15 residues in the CDR3. The CDR3 loop reads CASSLVGDSFETQFF. The CDR3 DNA sequence: TGTGCCAGCAGCCTGGTCGGGGATAGCTTTGAGACCCAGTTCTTC.

This clonotype was picked up a small number of times. CDR3 residues: CASSQDPLKKGEQYF. Here the CDR3 DNA reads TGTGCCAGCAGCCAAGATCCACTAAAGAAGGGAGAGCAGTACTTC. This chain joins TRBV3-1 and TRBJ2-7, with D uncertain. CDR1 and CDR2 from the germline V gene are LGHDT and YNNKEL (reference sequence). V lost 0 bases to trimming and J lost 7 bases, with 16 bases between them. This CDR3 has 15 residues.

The V gene is TRBV6-2 or TRBV6-3, the J gene TRBJ2-7; no firm D call. CDR1 is MNHEY, CDR2 SVGEGT, per germline. The CDR3 is 11 amino acids. V was trimmed by 6 bases and J by 3 bases, leaving 6 bases between them. The CDR3 loop reads CASSENYEQYF. In nucleotides, the CDR3 is TGTGCCAGCAGCGAGAACTACGAGCAGTACTTC.

Remarks on this clonotype: Relative to the germline gene, one junction end is altered; a read error may explain this. The chain is built from TRBV7-2 and TRBJ2-7; 7 bases line up with TRBD2. This CDR3 spans 13 amino acids. Germline V lookup: CDR1 SGHTA, CDR2 FQGNSA. The CDR3 region is CVSDGGSRYEQYF. The CDR3 DNA reads as TGTGTCAGCGACGGCGGGAGCCGATACGAGCAGTACTTC. Full variable domain (rest looked up from reference TRBV7-2 and TRBJ2-7): GAGVSQSPSNKVTEKGKDVELRCDPISGHTALYWYRQSLGQGLEFLIYFQGNSAPDKSGLPSDRFSAERTGGSVSTLTIQRTQQEDSAVYLCVSDGGSRYEQYFGPGTRLTVT.

The sample holds a few counts of this clonotype. The chain has TRBV25-1 and TRBJ1-4; D possibly corresponds to TRBD1 (6 bases). Trimming left V 4 bases short and J 2 bases short, with 11 bases between. CDR3 length: 15 residues. The V gene's germline CDR1 is MGHDK and CDR2 SYGVNS. For the CDR3, the DNA is TGTGCCAGCAGTGTGTCAGGGGCTACTAATGAAAAACTGTTTTTT. Translated: CASSVSGATNEKLFF.

The V call is TRBV7-9, the J call TRBJ2-1, with 11 bases that match TRBD2. From germline, CDR1 is SEHNR and CDR2 FQNEAQ (reference sequence). V was clipped by 1 base and J by 9 bases; unmatched bases: 2. This CDR3 is 14 amino acids long. The CDR3 region is CASSLGGLAVEQFF. Here the CDR3 DNA reads TGTGCCAGCAGCTTAGGGGGACTAGCGGTTGAGCAGTTCTTC. Based on the CDR3 plus reference TRBV7-9 and TRBJ2-1, the full variable domain is DTGVSQNPRHKITKRGQNVTFRCDPISEHNRLYWYRQTLGQGPEFLTYFQNEAQLEKSRLLSDRFSAERPKGSFSTLEIQRTEQGDSAMYLCASSLGGLAVEQFFGPGTRLTVL.

Comment on this clonotype: Possible read error: a much larger clone is one base away. Because it lacks the conserved phenylalanine or tryptophan at the end, this CDR3 is likely a read error. The chain carries TRBV5-6 and TRBJ1-1; no clear D. V was shortened by 4 bases and J by 4 bases, with 11 bases between the two germline ends. CDR1 is SGHDT, CDR2 YYEEEE, per germline. CDR3 length: 13 residues. CDR3 in amino acids: CASSPASGTEAFS. The CDR3 nucleotides read TGTGCCAGCAGCCCGGCGTCAGGCACTGAAGCTTTCTCT.

Worth noting for this clonotype: A much larger clone is a single base away; this may be a read error. The rearrangement uses TRBV20-1 and TRBJ2-4; a possible D gene is TRBD1 (6 bases). Judging by the DNA end, TRBJ2-7 fits better; the J call may be wrong. The CDR3 sequence is 12 residues long. Germline V gives CDR1 DFQATT, CDR2 SNEGSKA (reference sequence). CDR3 residues: CRARDKPYEQYF. CDR3 nucleotides: TGCAGGGCTAGGGACAAACCCTACGAGCAGTACTTC.

This clonotype was observed a few times. The chain couples TRBV20-1 to TRBJ1-2; D is uncertain. Per the germline V gene, CDR1 is DFQATT and CDR2 is SNEGSKA (reference sequence). This CDR3 contains 14 residues. V lost 3 bases to trimming and J lost 0 bases, with 11 bases between them. The CDR3 spells CSARNVLANYGYTF. CDR3 coding DNA: TGCAGTGCTAGGAATGTCTTAGCTAACTATGGCTACACCTTC.

This clonotype occurred once. The CDR3 is CASSPGQGSPYEQYF. The CDR3 region has the DNA TGTGCCAGCAGCCCAGGACAGGGAAGTCCCTACGAGCAGTACTTC. The rearrangement links TRBV7-2 to TRBJ2-7, with 8 bases identical to TRBD1. The junction had 8 bases not matched to a gene; V was cut back by 5 bases and J by 2 bases. The germline gives CDR1 SGHTA, CDR2 FQGNSA. This CDR3 is 15 amino acids long.

The sample holds a few counts of this clonotype. CDR3 sequence (DNA): TGCGCCAGCAGCCAAGATAACCACGTAGCAGATACGCAGTATTTT. Protein sequence: CASSQDNHVADTQYF. The genes are TRBV4-3 and TRBJ2-3, with unresolved D. Germline values: CDR1 LGHNA, CDR2 YSLEER. The CDR3 is 15 residues long. Trimming took off 0 bases at V and 4 bases at J, with 11 bases between the two ends.

The rearrangement joins TRBV5-1 to TRBJ2-1; D is tentatively TRBD1 or TRBD2 (5 bases each). Germline-derived CDR1 and CDR2 are SGHRS and YFSETQ. The V gene lost 3 bases and the J gene lost 9 bases, with 19 bases spanning the gap. The CDR3 runs to 15 residues. In nucleotides, the CDR3 is TGCGCCAGCAGCTGGGATGGGGGAGTAGAGGGTGAGCAGTTCTTC. This encodes CASSWDGGVEGEQFF.

This clonotype has a handful of counts. The rearrangement links TRBV5-1 to TRBJ2-7; D is possibly TRBD1 (6 bases). V was trimmed by 4 bases and J by 0 bases, leaving 14 bases between them. This CDR3 spans 15 amino acids. Germline CDR1 and CDR2: SGHRS and YFSETQ. The DNA for the CDR3 is TGCGCCAGCAGCACAACCGGGACAAACTCCTACGAGCAGTACTTC. Its translation is CASSTTGTNSYEQYF.

This chain joins TRBV4-3 and TRBJ2-3, with unresolved D. Per germline, CDR1 LGHNA and CDR2 YSLEER. The CDR3 consists of 15 residues. Deletions cut 4 bases from V and 5 bases from J, with 16 bases between. CDR3 region: CASSLPPLGVDTQYF. The DNA for the CDR3 is TGCGCCAGCAGCCTACCACCTTTGGGTGTAGATACGCAGTATTTT.

The CDR3 DNA reads as TGTGCCAGCAGCACAGGGAATTTGGCTTCACCCCTCCACTTT. Translation: CASSTGNLASPLHF. The chain combines TRBV5-4 with TRBJ1-6; maybe TRBD1 (6 bases). V was clipped by 4 bases and J by 9 bases, with 14 bases between them. This CDR3 contains 14 residues. In germline, CDR1 is SGHNT, CDR2 YYREEE (reference sequence). Full variable domain (remainder filled in from reference TRBV5-4 and TRBJ1-6): ETGVTQSPTHLIKTRGQQVTLRCSSQSGHNTVSWYQQALGQGPQFIFQYYREEENGRGNFPPRFSGLQFPNYSSELNVNALELDDSALYLCASSTGNLASPLHFGNGTRLTVT.

The rearrangement uses TRBV9 and TRBJ1-2; TRBD1 is a possible D gene (6 bases). Trimming cost V 1 base and J 8 bases, with 12 bases left between them. Germline V CDR1 and CDR2: SGDLS, YYNGEE. The CDR3 loop spans 13 amino acids. CDR3 sequence reads: CASSVKGGVGYTF. The CDR3 bases are TGTGCCAGCAGCGTAAAGGGGGGGGTCGGCTACACCTTC.

CDR3 bases: TGTGCCAGCAGCTCCACCCCGGGTGGTGGGCAAGAGACCCAGTACTTC. Translating it yields CASSSTPGGGQETQYF. This rearrangement joins TRBV7-3 to TRBJ2-5, with D unresolved. V was cut by 4 bases and J by 2 bases, with 17 bases left in between. Germline V gene data show CDR1 as SGHTA and CDR2 as FQGTGA. This CDR3 region has 16 residues.

V gene TRBV20-1 combines with J gene TRBJ2-5; D unresolved. CDR3 length: 14 amino acids. Between the trimmed V and J ends, which lost 0 bases and 2 bases, there was a span of 10 bases. Germline V gene data show CDR1 as DFQATT and CDR2 as SNEGSKA (reference sequence). The CDR3 DNA reads TGCAGTGCTAGAGATCGAGGAGTACAAGAGACCCAGTACTTC. Amino acids: CSARDRGVQETQYF.

V and J are TRBV24-1 and TRBJ2-1; 7 bases align to TRBD2. The germline CDR1 and CDR2 sequences are KGHDR and SFDVKD. Trimming at V came to 2 bases and at J to 8 bases, leaving 11 bases not matched to a gene. The CDR3 is 16 residues long. CDR3 in DNA: TGTGCCACCAGTGATTCGGCGGGGGTCCAGAGCGATGAGCAGTTCTTC. Translated, it gives CATSDSAGVQSDEQFF.

Comments on this clonotype: Germline and junction disagree at one end, which may indicate a read error. This chain links TRBV5-4 with TRBJ2-1; weak D call: TRBD1 (6 bases). The J call is doubtful: the DNA matches TRBJ2-7 better. Germline V gene lookup returns CDR1 SGHNT and CDR2 YYREEE (reference sequence). The CDR3 is 15 residues long. The CDR3 loop is CAGSVTRGSYNEQYF. Written as DNA, the CDR3 is TGTGCCGGCAGCGTAACCAGGGGCTCCTACAATGAGCAGTACTTC.

With regard to this clonotype: A read error may account for a junction end that differs from germline. The V gene is TRBV2, the J gene TRBJ2-3; TRBD2 matches 7 bases. The CDR3 sequence is 15 residues long. CDR1 is SNHLY and CDR2 is FYNNEI in the germline V gene. The CDR3 here is CAGSGDRRGTDTQYF. CDR3 sequence (DNA): TGTGCCGGCAGCGGGGACCGGCGGGGCACAGATACGCAGTATTTT.

The J gene is TRBJ2-2, the V gene TRBV20-1, with D uncertain. Trimming took 0 bases from V and 6 from J, leaving 5 bases between them. This CDR3 is built from 12 residues. The germline V gene has CDR1 DFQATT and CDR2 SNEGSKA (reference sequence). The CDR3 sequence is CSAREGAGELFF. Here the CDR3 DNA reads TGCAGTGCTAGAGAGGGTGCCGGGGAGCTGTTTTTT.

The chain carries TRBV10-2 and TRBJ2-1; 7 bases line up with TRBD2. Per the germline V gene, CDR1 is WSHSY and CDR2 is SAAADI. The ends lost 8 bases at V and 7 bases at J; junction bases unmatched: 11. The CDR3 contains 14 residues. CDR3: CASSTGGRRNEQFF. CDR3 coding DNA: TGCGCCAGCTCCACTGGCGGGAGAAGGAATGAGCAGTTCTTC.

This clonotype was detected a few times. J is TRBJ2-3 and V is TRBV6-1; either TRBD1 or TRBD2 may supply D (5 bases each). This CDR3 region has 14 residues. V was shortened by 1 base and J by 8 bases, with 13 bases between the two germline ends. Per germline, CDR1 MNHNS and CDR2 SASEGT. This CDR3 is CASSEGGSMGTQYF. In DNA form, the CDR3 reads TGTGCCAGCAGTGAAGGGGGGTCCATGGGTACGCAGTATTTT.

V is TRBV28 and J is TRBJ1-6; 11 bases map to TRBD1. V gave up 6 bases and J gave up 6 bases; unmatched junction bases: 4. The CDR3 sequence is 15 residues long. Germline CDR1 reads MDHEN; CDR2 reads SYDVKM. The CDR3 region is CASRQGQGVNSPLHF. The CDR3 DNA reads as TGTGCCAGCAGGCAGGGACAGGGGGTTAATTCACCCCTCCACTTT. The full variable domain, completed using reference TRBV28 and TRBJ1-6, is DVKVTQSSRYLVKRTGEKVFLECVQDMDHENMFWYRQDPGLGLRLIYFSYDVKMKEKGDIPEGYSVSREKKERFSLILESASTNQTSMYLCASRQGQGVNSPLHFGNGTRLTVT.

This clonotype was recorded a few times. The rearrangement uses TRBV7-2 and TRBJ2-3; TRBD2 aligns across 8 bases. Trimming removed 6 bases from V and 2 bases from J; junction bases left unmatched: 7. The CDR3 runs to 15 residues. The germline CDR1 and CDR2 sequences are SGHTA and FQGNSA. The CDR3 loop reads CASRKSGGITDTQYF. The CDR3 region has the DNA TGTGCCAGCAGAAAGAGCGGGGGAATCACAGATACGCAGTATTTT.

This clonotype was detected a few times. This chain uses TRBV29-1 with TRBJ1-1; possible D gene TRBD1, 5 bases. The CDR3 consists of 11 residues. From germline, CDR1 is SQVTM and CDR2 ANQGSEA. V was cut by 6 bases and J by 6 bases, with 11 bases left in between. The CDR3 DNA reads as TGCAGCGTCGGGGGGGGGTCTGAAGCTTTCTTT. The encoded protein is CSVGGGSEAFF.

The chain recombines TRBV30 with TRBJ2-7; 8 bases match TRBD1. This CDR3 has 12 amino acids. Germline CDR1 reads GTSNPN; CDR2 reads SVGIG (reference sequence). Trimming at V came to 0 bases and at J to 6 bases, leaving 1 base not matched to a gene. The CDR3, as DNA: TGTGCCTGGAGTGTAGGGACAGGCGAGCAGTACTTC. Amino acids: CAWSVGTGEQYF.